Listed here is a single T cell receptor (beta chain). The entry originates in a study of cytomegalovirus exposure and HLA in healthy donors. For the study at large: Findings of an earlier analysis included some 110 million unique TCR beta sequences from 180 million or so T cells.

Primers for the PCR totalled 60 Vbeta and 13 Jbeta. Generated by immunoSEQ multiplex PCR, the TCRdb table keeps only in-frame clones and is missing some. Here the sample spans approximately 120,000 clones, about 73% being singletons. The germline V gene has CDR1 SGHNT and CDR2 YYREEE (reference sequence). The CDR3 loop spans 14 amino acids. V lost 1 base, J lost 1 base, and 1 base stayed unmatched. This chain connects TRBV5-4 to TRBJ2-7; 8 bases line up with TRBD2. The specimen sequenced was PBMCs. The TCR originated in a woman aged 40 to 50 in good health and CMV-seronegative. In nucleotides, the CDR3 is TGTGCCAGCAGCTTGCGCGGGAGGTCCTACGAGCAGTACTTC. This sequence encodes CASSLRGRSYEQYF.